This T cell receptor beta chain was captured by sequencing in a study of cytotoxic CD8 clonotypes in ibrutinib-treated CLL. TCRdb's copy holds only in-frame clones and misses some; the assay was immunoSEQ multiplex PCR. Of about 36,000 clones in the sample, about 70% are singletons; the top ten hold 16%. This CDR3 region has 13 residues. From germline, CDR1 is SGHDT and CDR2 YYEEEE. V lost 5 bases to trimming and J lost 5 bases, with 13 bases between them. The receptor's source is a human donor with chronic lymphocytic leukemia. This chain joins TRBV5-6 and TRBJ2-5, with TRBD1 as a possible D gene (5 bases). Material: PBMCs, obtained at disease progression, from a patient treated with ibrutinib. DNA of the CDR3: TGTGCCAGCAGAGTGGGGCCAAGGGAGACCCAGTACTTC. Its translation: CASRVGPRETQYF.